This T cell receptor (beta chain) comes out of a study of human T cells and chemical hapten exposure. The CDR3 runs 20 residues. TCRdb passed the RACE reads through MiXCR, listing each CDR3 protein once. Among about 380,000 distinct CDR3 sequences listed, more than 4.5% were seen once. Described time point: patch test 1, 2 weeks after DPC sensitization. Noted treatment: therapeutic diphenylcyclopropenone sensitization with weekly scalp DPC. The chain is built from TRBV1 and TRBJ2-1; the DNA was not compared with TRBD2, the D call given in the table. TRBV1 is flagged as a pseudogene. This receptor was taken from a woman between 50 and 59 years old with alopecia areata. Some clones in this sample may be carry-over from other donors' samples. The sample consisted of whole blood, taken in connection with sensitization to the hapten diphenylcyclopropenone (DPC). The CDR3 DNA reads TGCACCAGCAGCCAACCCCGGGGACTAGCGGGGCCTTCGAGAGATAATGAGCAGTTCTTC. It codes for CTSSQPRGLAGPSRDNEQFF.